Shown below are 20 T cell receptor beta chains from a single sample sequenced in a study of T-cell reconstitution after alpha-beta-depleted transplantation in children (dated by TCRdb to 2015 to 2016). The library came from PCR. Sequencing was performed on an Illumina HiSeq 2500. TCR library preparation used molecular barcoding, with unique molecular identifiers applied to normalize quantification of the TCRbeta repertoire. TCRdb reprocessed the public reads (quality trimming at Q25 with fastp, clone calling with MiXCR) and kept in-frame beta chains. One record per CDR3 amino acid sequence lists the most common genes and DNA. Within this sample are 400,000 to 550,000 distinct CDR3 sequences, with about 10% of them counted one time only. The top ten hold 2% of the sample. The treatment or condition label, read with the paper, signifies: allogeneic hematopoietic cell transplantation with graft depleted of TCRalphabeta T cells and CD19 B cells.

The sample here was PBMCs, taken before TCRalphabeta/CD19-depleted stem cell transplant. The origin of the receptors is a child aged 2 to 15 with inherited bone marrow failure, due to receive a stem cell transplant.

This clonotype was observed many times. The chain uses TRBV29-1 and TRBJ2-1; 7 nucleotides align to TRBD1. V was pared by 6 bases and J by 6 bases, with 5 bases of the junction left unmatched. The germline V gene has CDR1 SQVTM and CDR2 ANQGSEA. The CDR3 runs 12 residues. The CDR3 DNA sequence: TGCAGCGTCCGTGACAGGGTCAATGAGCAGTTCTTC. Translated, it gives CSVRDRVNEQFF.

The table lists this clonotype with many counts. The CDR3 DNA reads as TGTGCCAGCAGCTTAGTTGCGGGGAACACTGAAGCTTTCTTT. Protein product: CASSLVAGNTEAFF. The rearrangement joins TRBV7-8 to TRBJ1-1; no reliable D call. V gave up 1 base and J gave up 1 base, with 7 bases separating them. Germline values: CDR1 SGHVS, CDR2 FQNEAQ. This CDR3 has 14 residues.

Remarks on this clonotype: This sequence may be a read error, since a much larger clone differs from it by one base. The rearrangement uses TRBV2 and TRBJ2-1; possible D gene TRBD1, 5 bases. This CDR3 contains 13 residues. Germline CDR1 is SNHLY and CDR2 is FYNNEI. The CDR3 here is CVSSRGRQNEQFF. CDR3 DNA: TGTGTCAGCAGCCGCGGACGACAGAATGAGCAGTTCTTC.

Only a few counts were recorded for this clonotype. The rearrangement joins TRBV30 to TRBJ2-3, with D possibly being TRBD1 or TRBD2 (5 bases each). The V gene lost 6 bases and the J gene lost 2 bases, with 15 bases spanning the gap. Germline V gene lookup returns CDR1 GTSNPN and CDR2 SVGIG (reference sequence). The CDR3 spans 14 residues. CDR3 bases: TGTGCCTGCCGGGGCGCCCAGTTCACAGATACGCAGTATTTT. Its protein is CACRGAQFTDTQYF. The full variable domain, in which reference TRBV30 and TRBJ2-3 provide the parts outside the CDR3, is SQTIHQWPATLVQPVGSPLSLECTVEGTSNPNLYWYRQAAGRGLQLLFYSVGIGQISSEVPQNLSASRPQDRQFILSSKKLLLSDSGFYLCACRGAQFTDTQYFGPGTRLTVL.

This clonotype was counted at least ten times. CDR3 in DNA: TGCAGCGCTATAGCGGGTAATGAGCAGTTCTTC. Its translation is CSAIAGNEQFF. The chain couples TRBV29-1 to TRBJ2-1, with TRBD2 matching over 7 bases. CDR1 and CDR2 from the germline V gene are SQVTM and ANQGSEA. V lost 7 bases, J lost 7 bases, and 4 bases stayed unmatched. This CDR3 contains 11 residues.

This clonotype has a count of ten or more. J is TRBJ2-3 and V is TRBV30; possibly TRBD2 for D (6 bases). The CDR3 has 14 residues. V lost 1 base and J lost 2, with 10 bases in between. Germline CDR1 and CDR2: GTSNPN and SVGIG (reference sequence). The CDR3: CAWSEGGTTDTQYF. The CDR3 coding sequence is TGTGCCTGGAGTGAGGGCGGGACCACAGATACGCAGTATTTT.

This rearrangement joins TRBV6-1 to TRBJ2-3, with TRBD2 matching 15 bases. The germline CDR1 and CDR2 sequences are MNHNS and SASEGT. Trimming removed 6 bases from V and 2 bases from J; junction bases left unmatched: 12. The CDR3 covers 19 residues. The CDR3 here is CASSPGLAGGPTPTDTQYF. The CDR3 nucleotides read TGTGCCAGCAGCCCGGGACTAGCGGGAGGCCCAACCCCCACAGATACGCAGTATTTT.

This clonotype was detected a few times. The chain links TRBV20-1 to TRBJ1-1; D call uncertain. V lost 5 bases to trimming and J lost 7 bases, with 11 bases between them. CDR1 and CDR2 from the germline V gene are DFQATT and SNEGSKA (reference sequence). The CDR3 extends over 11 amino acids. DNA of the CDR3: TGCAGTGCTGTGCAGCAACTTGAAGCTTTCTTT. Amino acid sequence: CSAVQQLEAFF.

In this sample, this clonotype turned up many times. J is TRBJ2-7 and V is TRBV27, with 9 bases matching TRBD2. Germline CDR1 and CDR2: MNHEY and SMNVEV (reference sequence). The CDR3 is 14 residues long. The V and J ends lost 6 bases and 2 bases, in that order; junction bases with no gene match: 5. For the CDR3, the DNA is TGTGCCAGCAGCCGGTTAGCGGGAGCCTACGAGCAGTACTTC. Translating it yields CASSRLAGAYEQYF.

The sample holds many counts of this clonotype. The chain has TRBV19 and TRBJ2-7; D gene uncertain. The CDR3 loop spans 15 amino acids. With 5 bases removed from V and 0 bases from J, the gap between germline ends came to 14 bases. The germline CDR1 and CDR2 sequences are LNHDA and SQIVND (reference sequence). CDR3 in amino acids: CASSDHPRSSYEQYF. The CDR3 DNA reads as TGTGCCAGTAGTGACCACCCTCGGAGCTCCTACGAGCAGTACTTC. The variable domain in full, completed from reference TRBV19 and TRBJ2-7, reads DGGITQSPKYLFRKEGQNVTLSCEQNLNHDAMYWYRQDPGQGLRLIYYSQIVNDFQKGDIAEGYSVSREKKESFPLTVTSAQKNPTAFYLCASSDHPRSSYEQYFGPGTRLTVT.

At least ten counts were recorded for this clonotype. The V call is TRBV7-8, the J call TRBJ2-7, with 10 bases matching TRBD2. V trimming: 4 bases; J trimming: 4 bases; junction bases outside the gene matches: 13. The CDR3 covers 17 residues. Germline assignment: CDR1 SGHVS and CDR2 FQNEAQ. CDR3 nucleotide sequence: TGTGCCAGCAGCTCAAATCATCTAGCGGGAGAGAGGTACGAGCAGTACTTC. This encodes CASSSNHLAGERYEQYF. The whole variable domain, remainder taken from reference TRBV7-8 and TRBJ2-7, is GAGVSQSPRYKVAKRGQDVALRCDPISGHVSLFWYQQALGQGPEFLTYFQNEAQLDKSGLPSDRFFAERPEGSVSTLKIQRTQQEDSAVYLCASSSNHLAGERYEQYFGPGTRLTVT.

This clonotype was seen ten or more times. Here the CDR3 DNA reads TGTGCCAGCAGCCTGGACAGAGCCGGGACGGCATATGGCTACACCTTC. This encodes CASSLDRAGTAYGYTF. V is TRBV7-2 and J is TRBJ1-2; possibly TRBD1 for D (6 bases). V lost 5 bases and J 5 bases, leaving 21 bases between the germline ends. The CDR3 extends over 16 amino acids. Germline CDR1 and CDR2: SGHTA and FQGNSA.

In this sample, this clonotype turned up a few times. The chain couples TRBV7-2 to TRBJ2-7, with unresolved D. The CDR3 is 16 amino acids. The V gene lost 1 base and the J gene lost 3 bases, with 16 bases spanning the gap. Germline V gene sequence: CDR1 SGHTA, CDR2 FQGNSA. The CDR3 DNA follows: TGTGCCAGCAGCTTAGAACTGCTCTCCTCAGGCTACGAGCAGTACTTC. Its protein product is CASSLELLSSGYEQYF.

In its sample, this clonotype was seen a few times. This may be a read error: a much more frequent sequence differs by one nucleotide. The DNA for the CDR3 is TGCTGTGCCCCGCCCGGGGGGTTCTCCTACAATGAGCAGTTCTTC. The encoded protein is CCAPPGGFSYNEQFF. This chain connects TRBV20-1 to TRBJ2-1, with 7 bases matching TRBD2. CDR1 is DFQATT and CDR2 is SNEGSKA in the germline V gene (reference sequence). The CDR3 has 15 amino acids.

In its sample, this clonotype was seen many times. CDR3 sequence reads: CASSQAASYEQYF. The CDR3 DNA reads TGTGCCAGCAGCCAAGCCGCCTCCTACGAGCAGTACTTC. The chain recombines TRBV4-2 with TRBJ2-7; no firm D call. The CDR3 spans 13 residues. V gave up 1 base and J gave up 0 bases, with 4 bases separating them. The germline CDR1 and CDR2 sequences are LGHNA and YNFKEQ.

This chain joins TRBV5-1 and TRBJ2-3; 11 bases line up with TRBD1. V lost 0 bases and J lost 4; bases outside the gene matches: 7. The germline V gene encodes CDR1 SGHRS and CDR2 YFSETQ. This CDR3 region has 17 residues. The CDR3 loop is CASSLVPRTGGADTQYF. The CDR3 nucleotides are TGCGCCAGCAGCTTGGTACCCCGGACAGGGGGCGCAGATACGCAGTATTTT. The whole variable domain, filled in from reference TRBV5-1 and TRBJ2-3, reads KAGVTQTPRYLIKTRGQQVTLSCSPISGHRSVSWYQQTPGQGLQFLFEYFSETQRNKGNFPGRFSGRQFSNSRSEMNVSTLELGDSALYLCASSLVPRTGGADTQYFGPGTRLTVL.

This clonotype was counted many times. The chain recombines TRBV29-1 with TRBJ2-5; TRBD2 is a possible D gene (6 bases). The CDR3 sequence is 14 residues long. Germline V lookup: CDR1 SQVTM, CDR2 ANQGSEA. The V gene lost 4 bases and the J gene lost 2 bases, with 14 bases spanning the gap. CDR3 sequence (DNA): TGCAGCGTTGTCCCCGTAGCGGTTCAAGAGACCCAGTACTTC. Translating it yields CSVVPVAVQETQYF.

This clonotype was detected ten times or more. This chain links TRBV10-3 with TRBJ2-5; 8 bases are a match to TRBD1. The CDR3 consists of 14 residues. The germline V gene encodes CDR1 ENHRY and CDR2 SYGVKD. V lost 10 bases, J lost 4 bases, and 11 bases stayed unmatched. The CDR3, as DNA: TGTGCCACCTCCCCGGGACAGGAAATAGAGACCCAGTACTTC. It is translated as CATSPGQEIETQYF.

This clonotype was counted ten times or more. V usage is TRBV30 and J usage is TRBJ2-2; no clear D. With 3 bases removed from V and 0 bases from J, the gap between germline ends came to 8 bases. CDR3 length: 14 amino acids. CDR1 and CDR2 from the germline V gene are GTSNPN and SVGIG (reference sequence). CDR3 bases: TGTGCCTGGAGCTACGGCACGAACACCGGGGAGCTGTTTTTT. It translates to CAWSYGTNTGELFF.

This clonotype was recorded at least ten times. The chain uses TRBV4-3 and TRBJ2-7; perhaps TRBD2 as D (5 bases). In germline, CDR1 is LGHNA, CDR2 YSLEER. This CDR3 is built from 14 residues. V was cut by 0 bases and J by 3 bases, with 9 bases left in between. The CDR3 sequence: CASSQDRRGYEQYF. DNA for the CDR3: TGCGCCAGCAGCCAAGATCGACGGGGCTACGAGCAGTACTTC.